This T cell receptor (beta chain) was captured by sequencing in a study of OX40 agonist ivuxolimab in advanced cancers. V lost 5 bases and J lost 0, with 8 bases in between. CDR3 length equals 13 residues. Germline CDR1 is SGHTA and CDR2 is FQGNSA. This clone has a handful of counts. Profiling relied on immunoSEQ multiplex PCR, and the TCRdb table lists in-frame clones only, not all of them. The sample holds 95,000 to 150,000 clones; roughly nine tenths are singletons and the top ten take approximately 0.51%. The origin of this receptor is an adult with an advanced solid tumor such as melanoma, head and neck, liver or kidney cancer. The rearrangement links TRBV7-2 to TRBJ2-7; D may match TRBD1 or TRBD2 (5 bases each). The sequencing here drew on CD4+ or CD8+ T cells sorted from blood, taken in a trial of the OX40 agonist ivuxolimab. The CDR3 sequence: CASSKGPSYEQYF. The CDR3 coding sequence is TGTGCCAGCAGCAAGGGACCCTCCTACGAGCAGTACTTC.